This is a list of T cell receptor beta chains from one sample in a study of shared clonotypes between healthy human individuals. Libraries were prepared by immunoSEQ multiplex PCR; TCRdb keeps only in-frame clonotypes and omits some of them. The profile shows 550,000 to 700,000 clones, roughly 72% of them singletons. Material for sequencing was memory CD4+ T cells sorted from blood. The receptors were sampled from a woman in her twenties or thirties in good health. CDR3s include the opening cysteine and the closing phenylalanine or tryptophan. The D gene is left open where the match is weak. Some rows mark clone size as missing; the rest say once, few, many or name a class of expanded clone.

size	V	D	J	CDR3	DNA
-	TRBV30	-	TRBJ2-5	CAWSFGVFQETQYF	TGTGCCTGGAGTTTCGGGGTATTCCAAGAGACCCAGTACTTC
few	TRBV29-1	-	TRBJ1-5	CSVTSGSGDLPQHF	TGCAGCGTTACAAGCGGGTCTGGGGACCTGCCCCAGCATTTT
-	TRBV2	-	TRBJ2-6	CASSERGYSGANVLTF	TGTGCCAGCAGTGAAAGGGGATACTCTGGGGCCAACGTCCTGACTTTC
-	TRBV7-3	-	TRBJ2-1	CASSQGPGLRFNEQFF	TGTGCCAGCAGCCAAGGCCCCGGGCTCAGGTTCAATGAGCAGTTCTTC
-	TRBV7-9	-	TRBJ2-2	CASSPDRQGRELFF	TGTGCCAGCAGTCCCGACAGACAAGGAAGGGAGCTGTTTTTT
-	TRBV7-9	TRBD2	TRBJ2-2	CASSLLAVTNTGELFF	TGTGCCAGCAGCTTACTAGCGGTAACGAACACCGGGGAGCTGTTTTTT
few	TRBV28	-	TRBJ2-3	CASRKGGTDTQYF	TGTGCCAGCAGGAAAGGGGGTACAGATACGCAGTATTTT
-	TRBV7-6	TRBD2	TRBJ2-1	CASSPTSGSFNEQFF	TGTGCCAGCAGCCCAACTAGCGGGAGCTTCAATGAGCAGTTCTTC
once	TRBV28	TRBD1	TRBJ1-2	CASSWASRGLYGYTF	TGTGCCAGCAGTTGGGCGAGCAGGGGGCTTTATGGCTACACCTTC
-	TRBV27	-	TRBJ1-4	CASSGGRDSSFSEKLFF	TGTGCCAGCAGTGGGGGCAGGGATAGCTCTTTTTCTGAAAAACTGTTTTTT
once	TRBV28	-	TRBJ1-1	CASSPGQAGTEAFF	TGTGCCAGCAGTCCCGGGCAGGCGGGTACTGAAGCTTTCTTT
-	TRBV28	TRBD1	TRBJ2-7	CASSSRARGSDEQYF	TGTGCCAGCAGCTCTAGGGCCAGGGGGAGCGACGAGCAGTACTTC
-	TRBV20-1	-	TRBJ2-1	CSARVAWEQFF	TGCAGTGCTAGAGTTGCCTGGGAGCAGTTCTTC
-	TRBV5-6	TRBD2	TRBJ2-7	CASSLELAGTQQYF	TGTGCCAGCAGCTTGGAACTAGCGGGAACTCAGCAGTACTTC
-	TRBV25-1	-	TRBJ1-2	CASSAMRTEDVDYGYTF	TGTGCCAGCAGTGCTATGCGGACGGAAGATGTTGACTATGGCTACACCTTC